The present entry profiles one TCR beta chain with its context. No antigen is known for it. This specimen belongs to a study of cytomegalovirus exposure and HLA in healthy donors. The study's findings and limits: Association of under 20,000 TCR beta sequences with HLA alleles was found at 0.05 false discovery rate in a later analysis.

Both 60 Vbeta primers and 13 Jbeta primers went into the PCR. Assay used: immunoSEQ multiplex PCR; TCRdb lists only in-frame clones, some missing. There are 250,000 to 350,000 clones in the sample; 75% to 90% occur only once, and less than 4.5% lies in the top ten. Germline loops: CDR1 LGHNA, CDR2 YSLEER. The CDR3 runs 15 residues. Trimming cost V 3 bases and J 3 bases; bases outside gene matches: 4. This rearrangement joins TRBV4-3 to TRBJ1-5; TRBD1 agrees at 8 bases. The sequence derives from a man between 35 and 55 years old in good health and CMV-seropositive. Sequencing was performed on PBMCs. In DNA, the CDR3 is TGCGCCAGCAGCCACCACAGGGGGGACAATCAGCCCCAGCATTTT. It yields the protein CASSHHRGDNQPQHF.